The 21 T cell receptor beta chains presented below share a single source sample, sequenced in a study of beta chain features in type 1 diabetes. Expressed TCRB transcripts were sequenced because the isolated RNA had all been reverse transcribed beforehand. The assay was immunoSEQ multiplex PCR, and TCRdb's table has in-frame clones only and misses some. The sample contains 900,000 or so clones, about a sixth of which appear only once. The sequenced sample consisted of naive CD4+ T cells from blood. These receptors were obtained from a woman under 30 in good health.

This chain connects TRBV25-1 to TRBJ2-5, with D perhaps TRBD1 (6 bases). The DNA end is a closer match to TRBJ2-7, so the J assignment may be wrong. From germline, CDR1 is MGHDK and CDR2 SYGVNS. The CDR3 runs to 15 residues. The CDR3 bases are TGTGCCAGCAGTCCTCCTTGGGACACGACCTACGAGCAGTACTTC. The encoded protein is CASSPPWDTTYEQYF.

This chain joins TRBV7-2 and TRBJ2-1, with 7 bases that match TRBD1. The ends lost 1 base at V and 6 bases at J; junction bases unmatched: 9. The CDR3 totals 16 residues. Germline V gene sequence: CDR1 SGHTA, CDR2 FQGNSA. The CDR3 DNA follows: TGTGCCAGCAGCTTAGTTCGACAGGGTATAGGCAATGAGCAGTTCTTC. It translates to CASSLVRQGIGNEQFF.

The chain links TRBV5-1 to TRBJ2-7, with 13 bases fitting TRBD2. With V trimmed by 5 bases and J by 4 bases, 3 bases remained unmatched. The CDR3 consists of 14 residues. The germline V gene has CDR1 SGHRS and CDR2 YFSETQ. CDR3 in DNA: TGCGCCAGCAGAGGGACTAGCGGGACTTACGAGCAGTACTTC. It translates to CASRGTSGTYEQYF.

The chain couples TRBV15 to TRBJ1-4; D ambiguous. Trimming pared 3 bases from V and 0 bases from J, leaving 5 bases between. Germline V lookup: CDR1 LNHNV, CDR2 YYDKDF (reference sequence). The CDR3 spans 14 residues. CDR3 amino acids: CATSRGATNEKLFF. The CDR3 region has the DNA TGTGCCACCAGCAGGGGAGCAACTAATGAAAAACTGTTTTTT. The variable domain in full, completed from reference TRBV15 and TRBJ1-4, reads DAMVIQNPRYQVTQFGKPVTLSCSQTLNHNVMYWYQQKSSQAPKLLFHYYDKDFNNEADTPDNFQSRRPNTSFCFLDIRSPGLGDTAMYLCATSRGATNEKLFFGSGTQLSVL.

This clone was found a few times. V is TRBV5-1 and J is TRBJ1-5, with TRBD1 matching over 7 bases. The CDR3 extends over 15 amino acids. J gave up 1 base and V 0 bases, and 1 base lay outside the gene matches. The germline V gene encodes CDR1 SGHRS and CDR2 YFSETQ. The CDR3 nucleotides read TGCGCCAGCAGCTTGGGGGGACAGAGCAATCAGCCCCAGCATTTT. Encoded protein: CASSLGGQSNQPQHF.

This clone was seen more than once but under ten times. The chain links TRBV6-1 to TRBJ1-4; D might be TRBD1 (5 bases). CDR1 MNHNS and CDR2 SASEGT come from the germline V gene. Trimming removed 7 bases at V and 10 bases at J, with 19 bases between. The CDR3 contains 14 residues. This chain's CDR3 is CASITGLAPGKLFF. DNA for the CDR3: TGTGCCAGCATAACGGGGCTCGCTCCAGGAAAACTGTTTTTT.

This clone has only a few counts. This chain connects TRBV7-9 to TRBJ1-2; 7 bases agree with TRBD1. The CDR3 has 14 residues. CDR1 and CDR2 (germline): SEHNR, FQNEAQ (reference sequence). The J segment lost 7 bases and the V segment lost 10 bases, leaving 15 bases of the junction unmatched. The CDR3 loop is CAISPTHRGGGYTF. In nucleotides, the CDR3 is TGTGCCATCTCACCCACTCACAGGGGTGGTGGCTACACCTTC.

The chain has TRBV28 and TRBJ2-5, with 7 nucleotides matching TRBD1. Germline V gene data show CDR1 as MDHEN and CDR2 as SYDVKM. The CDR3 contains 14 residues. V shed 3 bases and J 1 base; nucleotides not matched to a gene: 2. The CDR3 loop reads CASSLGTVQETQYF. The CDR3 bases are TGTGCCAGCAGTTTGGGGACAGTCCAAGAGACCCAGTACTTC.

V gene TRBV29-1 combines with J gene TRBJ2-7; D is undetermined. The V gene lost 4 bases and the J gene lost 5 bases, with 12 bases spanning the gap. Germline CDR1 reads SQVTM; CDR2 reads ANQGSEA. The CDR3 covers 12 residues. This CDR3 is CSVGVPGNEQYF. For the CDR3, the DNA is TGCAGCGTTGGGGTCCCAGGAAACGAGCAGTACTTC.

This clone was counted only a few times. This chain links TRBV4-2 with TRBJ2-7; no definite D call. CDR3 length: 15 residues. V shed 0 bases and J shed 4 bases, with 13 bases lying between them. Germline assignment: CDR1 LGHNA and CDR2 YNFKEQ. The CDR3 here is CASSQDGSFPYEQYF. CDR3 nucleotide sequence: TGTGCCAGCAGCCAAGATGGGTCGTTTCCGTACGAGCAGTACTTC.

With respect to this clone: Mismatch with germline at one junction end may stem from a read error. The chain carries TRBV25-1 and TRBJ2-3; D gene ambiguous. The CDR3 spans 11 residues. The V gene's germline CDR1 is MGHDK and CDR2 SYGVNS. CDR3 bases: TGTGTCAGCAGTAGGTCAGATACGCAGTATTTT. This sequence encodes CVSSRSDTQYF. The whole variable domain, remainder taken from reference TRBV25-1 and TRBJ2-3, is EADIYQTPRYLVIGTGKKITLECSQTMGHDKMYWYQQDPGMELHLIHYSYGVNSTEKGDLSSESTVSRIRTEHFPLTLESARPSHTSQYLCVSSRSDTQYFGPGTRLTVL.

This clone was observed a handful of times. The chain couples TRBV6-1 to TRBJ2-1; 11 bases match TRBD2. The CDR3 has 15 amino acids. CDR1 and CDR2 from the germline V gene are MNHNS and SASEGT. The V and J ends lost 7 bases and 3 bases, in that order; junction bases with no gene match: 5. This CDR3 reads CASTAGTSGYNEQFF. CDR3 coding DNA: TGTGCCAGCACAGCCGGGACTAGCGGCTACAATGAGCAGTTCTTC.

This clone was counted only a few times. V is TRBV28 and J is TRBJ1-1, with D possibly being TRBD1 (5 bases). Germline V gene lookup returns CDR1 MDHEN and CDR2 SYDVKM. The CDR3 length is 13 residues. V was pared by 11 bases and J by 0 bases, with 13 bases between. This CDR3 is CASLVDMNTEAFF. Here the CDR3 DNA reads TGTGCCTCCTTGGTGGACATGAACACTGAAGCTTTCTTT.

The V gene is TRBV4-3, the J gene TRBJ2-2; D is undetermined. From germline, CDR1 is LGHNA and CDR2 YSLEER. With 4 bases removed from V and 0 bases from J, the gap between germline ends came to 6 bases. CDR3 length equals 14 residues. CDR3 nucleotide sequence: TGCGCCAGCAGCCTCCATACGAACACCGGGGAGCTGTTTTTT. This encodes CASSLHTNTGELFF.

J is TRBJ1-4 and V is TRBV6-1; D is unresolved. CDR1 is MNHNS and CDR2 is SASEGT in the germline V gene. V was trimmed by 3 bases and J by 0 bases, leaving 5 bases between them. The CDR3 consists of 14 residues. The DNA for the CDR3 is TGTGCCAGCAGTGACCCCGCAACTAATGAAAAACTGTTTTTT. Translated: CASSDPATNEKLFF.

The chain combines TRBV29-1 with TRBJ1-4; D uncertain. The CDR3 is made up of 11 amino acids. Per the germline V gene, CDR1 is SQVTM and CDR2 is ANQGSEA. The ends were cut back, 4 bases at V and 8 bases at J, with 8 bases in the middle. The CDR3 reads CSVGIYEKLFF. The DNA of the CDR3 is TGCAGCGTTGGGATTTACGAAAAACTGTTTTTT.

This clone was observed a few times. Other DNA sequences of this sample code for an identical CDR3. The chain employs TRBV18 and TRBJ2-1; no clear D gene. Germline-derived CDR1 and CDR2 are KGHSH and LQKENI. The CDR3 consists of 14 residues. The V end was cut by 1 base, the J end by 2 bases, with 6 bases between. In nucleotides, the CDR3 is TGTGCCAGCTCACCACAAGGCGCCTACAATGAGCAGTTCTTC. Protein sequence: CASSPQGAYNEQFF.

The chain uses TRBV11-1 and TRBJ2-2; D may be TRBD1 (6 bases). Trimming removed 5 bases at V and 4 bases at J, with 8 bases between. The CDR3 is 13 residues long. In germline, CDR1 is SGHAT, CDR2 FQDESV (reference sequence). For the CDR3, the DNA is TGTGCCAGCAGCAGGACAGTCACCGGGGAGCTGTTTTTT. Translated: CASSRTVTGELFF.

The rearrangement uses TRBV7-2 and TRBJ2-7; maybe TRBD2 (5 bases). The CDR3 is made up of 18 amino acids. Between the trimmed V and J ends, which lost 4 bases and 0 bases, there was a span of 22 bases. From germline, CDR1 is SGHTA and CDR2 FQGNSA. CDR3 loop: CASSSGTVGPTTSYEQYF. The CDR3 DNA sequence: TGTGCCAGCAGCTCGGGAACGGTGGGTCCGACTACCTCCTACGAGCAGTACTTC. The full variable domain, rest sourced from reference TRBV7-2 and TRBJ2-7, is GAGVSQSPSNKVTEKGKDVELRCDPISGHTALYWYRQSLGQGLEFLIYFQGNSAPDKSGLPSDRFSAERTGGSVSTLTIQRTQQEDSAVYLCASSSGTVGPTTSYEQYFGPGTRLTVT.

The chain is built from TRBV7-9 and TRBJ2-5; D is unclear. Trimming shortened V by 5 bases and J by 4 bases, and 8 bases separated the two germline ends. This CDR3 has 12 amino acids. Germline loops: CDR1 SEHNR, CDR2 FQNEAQ (reference sequence). CDR3 protein: CASSPSLETQYF. CDR3 in DNA: TGTGCCAGCAGCCCCTCCCTAGAGACCCAGTACTTC.

This clone showed up just a few times. Other nucleotide sequences in the sample specify the same CDR3. This chain connects TRBV7-9 to TRBJ1-1, with 8 nucleotides matching TRBD1. The CDR3 runs 14 residues. V gave up 3 bases and J gave up 0 bases; unmatched junction bases: 0. Germline CDR1 and CDR2: SEHNR and FQNEAQ (reference sequence). CDR3 loop: CASSLGQVNTEAFF. As DNA, the CDR3 is TGTGCCAGCAGCTTGGGACAGGTGAACACTGAAGCTTTCTTT.